This entry concerns a single T cell receptor beta chain. The record originates from a study of T cell changes during pregnancy in multiple sclerosis. The repertoire was sequenced with immunoSEQ multiplex PCR; TCRdb's copy has only in-frame clones and lacks some. Of fewer than 60,000 clones listed, 92% were seen once; the top ten hold about 0.64%. This TCR was recovered from a female donor with multiple sclerosis, enrolled in a pregnancy study. This specimen was CD4+ T cells from peripheral blood mononuclear cells, taken after pregnancy.

CDR3 coding DNA: TGTGCCAGCTCAACCCCGGGACAGGGCCTTAAAGAGACCCAGTACTTC. It encodes CASSTPGQGLKETQYF. The chain joins TRBV18 to TRBJ2-5; TRBD1 matches at 9 bases. Germline assignment: CDR1 KGHSH and CDR2 LQKENI. CDR3 length equals 16 residues. V lost 5 bases to trimming and J lost 3 bases; unmatched junction nucleotides: 10. The full variable domain, its missing parts supplied by reference TRBV18 and TRBJ2-5, is NAGVMQNPRHLVRRRGQEARLRCSPMKGHSHVYWYRQLPEEGLKFMVYLQKENIIDESGMPKERFSAEFPKEGPSILRIQQVVRGDSAAYFCASSTPGQGLKETQYFGPGTRLLVL.